The source of this T cell receptor (beta chain) is a study of beta chain features in type 1 diabetes. Trimming removed 5 bases at V and 2 bases at J, with 13 bases between. Germline-derived CDR1 and CDR2 are SGHNT and YYREEE (reference sequence). This CDR3 spans 14 amino acids. Without exception, sorted populations had purity beyond 95%. Isolated RNA was reverse transcribed in full, so expressed TCRB transcripts were sequenced. The protocol was immunoSEQ multiplex PCR, while the TCRdb copy is restricted to in-frame clones and leaves out a portion. This table has tens of thousands of clones, roughly 30% appearing once.

The clonotype was recovered from a woman under 30 in good health. The sample comprised stem cell memory CD4+ T cells from blood. The genes are TRBV5-4 and TRBJ2-5; possible D gene TRBD1, 5 bases. In nucleotides, the CDR3 is TGTGCCAGCAGTCTCAGGGTTGTACAAGAGACCCAGTACTTC. It yields the protein CASSLRVVQETQYF.